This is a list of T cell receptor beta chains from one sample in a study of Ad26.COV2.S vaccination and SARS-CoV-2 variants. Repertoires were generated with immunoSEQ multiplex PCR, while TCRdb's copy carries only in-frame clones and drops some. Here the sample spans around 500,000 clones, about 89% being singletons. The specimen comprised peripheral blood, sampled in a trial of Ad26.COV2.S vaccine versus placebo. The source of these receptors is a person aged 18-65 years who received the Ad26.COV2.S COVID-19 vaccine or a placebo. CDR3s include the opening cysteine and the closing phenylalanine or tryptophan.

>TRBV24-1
CATSPSGSTDTQYF
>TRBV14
CASSQDSGSAGTDTQYF
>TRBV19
CATSLGEQLDTQYF
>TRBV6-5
CASRGSRLNTGELFF
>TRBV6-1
CASSGGVGTDTQYF
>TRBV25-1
CASTGTGGTYNSPLHF
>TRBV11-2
CASSLEGLLYNEQFF
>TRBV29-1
CSVFSDSLKNTDTQYF
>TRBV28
CAIQKQGKGNTGELFF
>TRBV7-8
CASSLVWGEGSYNEQFF
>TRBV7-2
CASSRGDRDNNQPQHF
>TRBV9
CASASGRAGELFF
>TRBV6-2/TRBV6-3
CASSVPGVVANQPQHF
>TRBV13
CASSIQQGAVNEQFF
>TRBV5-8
CASSLFSGATYNEQFF
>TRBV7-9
CASSATRAQRETQYF
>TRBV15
CATSRVLRDDEKLFF
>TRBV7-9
CASSLGDGNEKLFF
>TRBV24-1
CATSDPGQGIADTQYF
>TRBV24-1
CATSDTRGPNTGELFF
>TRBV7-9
CASSTLTGGSRSPLHF
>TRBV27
CASSLLGTGSRANYGYTF
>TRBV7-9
CASSWDSPGSTGELFF
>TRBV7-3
CASSLKGAGEQFF
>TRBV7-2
CASNNMGGPLTDTQYF
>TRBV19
CASSASGTGEFYEQYF
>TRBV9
CASSPRQGKDEQFF
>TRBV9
CASSEGRTGVTGELFF
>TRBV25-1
CASSEKWGLHGYTF
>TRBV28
CASSLRKNFYQPQHF
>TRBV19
CASSIWTGNGYTF
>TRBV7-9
CASSLAELTEGSYGYTF
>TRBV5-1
CASLGLTGNQETQYF
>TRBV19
CASSGQGSSGELFF
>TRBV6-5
CASSYGDRGDSPLHF
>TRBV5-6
CASILDRGTDTQYF
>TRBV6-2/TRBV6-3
CASSSQGQAGTEAFF
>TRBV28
CASTPLRGAQHF
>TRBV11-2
CASSLEWSRGDGYTF
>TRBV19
CASSITGILNQPQHF
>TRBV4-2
CASSHGLAGGYNEQFF
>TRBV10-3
CAISTGGPDWETQYF
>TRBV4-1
CASSVRGTSEVSGNTIYF
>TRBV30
CAWSVGGMAFF
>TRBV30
CAGKDRRRTGELFF
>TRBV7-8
CASSLRRVRETQYF
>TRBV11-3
CASSISGQSTDTQYF
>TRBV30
CAWGREPTNEKLFF
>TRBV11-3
CASSLGEGRGSYEQYF
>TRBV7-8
CASSEQGERGKLFF
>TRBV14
CASSVQGGVTEAFF
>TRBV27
CASRGRSEQFF
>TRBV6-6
CASSNRGYQPQHF
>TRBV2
CASRVNSNQPQHF
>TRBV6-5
CASSYSGFTEKLFF
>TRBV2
CASSEGQGGEKLFF
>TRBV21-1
CASSRGQAIYNSPLHF